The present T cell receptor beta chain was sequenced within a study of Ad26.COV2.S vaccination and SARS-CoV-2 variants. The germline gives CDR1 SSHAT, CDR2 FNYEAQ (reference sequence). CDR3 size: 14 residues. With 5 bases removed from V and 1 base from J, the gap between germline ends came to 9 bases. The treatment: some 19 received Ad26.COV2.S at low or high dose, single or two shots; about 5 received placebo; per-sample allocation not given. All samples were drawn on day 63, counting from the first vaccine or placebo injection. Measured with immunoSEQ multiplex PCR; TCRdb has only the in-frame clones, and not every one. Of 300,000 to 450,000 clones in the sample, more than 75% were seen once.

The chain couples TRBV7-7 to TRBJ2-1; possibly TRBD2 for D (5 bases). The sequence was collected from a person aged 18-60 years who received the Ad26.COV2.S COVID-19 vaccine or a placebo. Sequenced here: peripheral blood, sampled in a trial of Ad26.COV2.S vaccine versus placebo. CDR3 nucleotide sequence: TGTGCCAGCAGCCCTACTAGATCCTACAATGAGCAGTTCTTC. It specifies CASSPTRSYNEQFF. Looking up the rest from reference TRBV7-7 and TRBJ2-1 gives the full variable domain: GAGVSQSPRYKVTKRGQDVTLRCDPISSHATLYWYQQALGQGPEFLTYFNYEAQPDKSGLPSDRFSAERPEGSISTLTIQRTEQRDSAMYRCASSPTRSYNEQFFGPGTRLTVL.